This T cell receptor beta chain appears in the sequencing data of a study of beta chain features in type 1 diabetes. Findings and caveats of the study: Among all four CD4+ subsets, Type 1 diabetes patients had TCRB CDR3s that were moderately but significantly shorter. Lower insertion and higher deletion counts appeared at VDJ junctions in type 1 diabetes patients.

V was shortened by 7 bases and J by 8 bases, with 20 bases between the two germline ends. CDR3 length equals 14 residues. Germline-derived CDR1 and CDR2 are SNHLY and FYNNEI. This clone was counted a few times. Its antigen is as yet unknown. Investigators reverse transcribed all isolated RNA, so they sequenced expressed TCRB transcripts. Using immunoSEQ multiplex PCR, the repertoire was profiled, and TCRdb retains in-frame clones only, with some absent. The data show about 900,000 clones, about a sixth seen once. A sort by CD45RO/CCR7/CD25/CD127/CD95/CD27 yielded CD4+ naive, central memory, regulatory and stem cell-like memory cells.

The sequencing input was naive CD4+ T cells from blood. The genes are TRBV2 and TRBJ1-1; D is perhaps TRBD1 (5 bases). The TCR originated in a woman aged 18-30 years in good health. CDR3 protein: CASKGGEAFGEAFF. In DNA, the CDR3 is TGTGCCAGCAAGGGAGGGGAGGCCTTTGGGGAAGCTTTCTTT. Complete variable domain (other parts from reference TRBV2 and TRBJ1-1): EPEVTQTPSHQVTQMGQEVILRCVPISNHLYFYWYRQILGQKVEFLVSFYNNEISEKSEIFDDQFSVERPDGSNFTLKIRSTKLEDSAMYFCASKGGEAFGEAFFGQGTRLTVV.